This T cell receptor (beta chain) was identified in a study of T cells in Graves' hyperthyroidism and ophthalmopathy. Template material for amplifying TCR beta CDR3 regions consisted of RNA transcripts. In the first-round RT-PCR of the TCR CDR3, the HTBI primer set was used. TCRdb re-derived calls from the multiplex PCR reads in MiXCR, one entry per CDR3 protein. Altogether under 400,000 distinct CDR3 sequences are present, 15% to 20% being singletons, with the ten largest covering around 15%. This clonotype was seen ten or more times. Patients showing uncontrolled infection, other autoimmune disease, pregnancy or lactation were ineligible. The TCR sequence derives from a woman in her forties with Graves' ophthalmopathy. Material for sequencing was blood.

The CDR3 DNA reads as TGCGCCAGCAGCTTGGAAACTTCCGGGGACCTCTATGGCTACACCTTC. Its translation: CASSLETSGDLYGYTF. This chain joins TRBV5-1 and TRBJ1-2, with a possible D match to TRBD1 (5 bases). This CDR3 is built from 16 residues. V was shortened by 0 bases and J by 4 bases, with 16 bases between the two germline ends. Germline CDR1 is SGHRS and CDR2 is YFSETQ.